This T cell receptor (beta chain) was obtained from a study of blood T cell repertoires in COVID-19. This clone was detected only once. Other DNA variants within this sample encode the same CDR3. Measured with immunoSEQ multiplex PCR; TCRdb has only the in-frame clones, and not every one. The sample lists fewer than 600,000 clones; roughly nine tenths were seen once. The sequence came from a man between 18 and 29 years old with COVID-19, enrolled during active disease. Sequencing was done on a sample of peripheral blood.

CDR3 DNA sequence: TGTGCCAGCACAGGTAGCAATCAGCCCCAGCATTTT. This gives the protein CASTGSNQPQHF. The gene calls are TRBV12-3 or TRBV12-4 and TRBJ1-5; D is unclear. V was clipped by 7 bases and J by 0 bases, with 4 bases between them. The CDR3 is 12 amino acids.